This T cell receptor beta chain was captured by sequencing in a study of blood T cell repertoires in COVID-19. Study overall: Acute and convalescent COVID-19 specimens originated in the United States, Italy and Spain. T cells, B-cell-depleted T cells, or PBMCs supplied cDNA or gDNA.

Trimming removed 6 bases from V and 2 bases from J, with 16 bases in between. The CDR3 has 14 residues. The germline CDR1 and CDR2 sequences are SQVTM and ANQGSEA. Clones were read by immunoSEQ multiplex PCR, and TCRdb kept only the in-frame ones, dropping some. The sample consists of more than 300,000 clones, roughly 90% of them appearing once. The study assigned cohorts using participant-reported clinical history. Donors of Cohort 3 who recovered were those that had two negative PCRs, clearance, or symptom resolution. This receptor was identified in a woman younger than 45 who had recovered from COVID-19. Source material: PBMCs or T cells enriched from blood (not recorded which). This chain connects TRBV29-1 to TRBJ1-2; a possible D gene is TRBD1 (6 bases). DNA of the CDR3: TGCAGCGTACCTGGAGGACAGTGGAACTATGGCTACACCTTC. Amino acids: CSVPGGQWNYGYTF.